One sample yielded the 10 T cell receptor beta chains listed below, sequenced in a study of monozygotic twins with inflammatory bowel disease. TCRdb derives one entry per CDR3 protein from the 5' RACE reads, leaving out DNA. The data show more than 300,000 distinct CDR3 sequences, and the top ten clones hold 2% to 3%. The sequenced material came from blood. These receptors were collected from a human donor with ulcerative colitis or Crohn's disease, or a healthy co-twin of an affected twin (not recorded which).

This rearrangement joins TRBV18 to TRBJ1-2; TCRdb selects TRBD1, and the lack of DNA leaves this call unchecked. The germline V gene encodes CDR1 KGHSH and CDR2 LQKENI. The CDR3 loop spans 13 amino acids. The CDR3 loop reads CASSAGEDYGYTF.

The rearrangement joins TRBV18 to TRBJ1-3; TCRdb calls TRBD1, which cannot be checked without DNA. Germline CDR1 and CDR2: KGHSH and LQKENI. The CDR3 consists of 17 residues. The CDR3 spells CASSPQFPGATGNTIYF.

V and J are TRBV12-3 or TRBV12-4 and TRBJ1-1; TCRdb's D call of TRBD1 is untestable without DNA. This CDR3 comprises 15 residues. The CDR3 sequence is CASSSRGGGESEAFF.

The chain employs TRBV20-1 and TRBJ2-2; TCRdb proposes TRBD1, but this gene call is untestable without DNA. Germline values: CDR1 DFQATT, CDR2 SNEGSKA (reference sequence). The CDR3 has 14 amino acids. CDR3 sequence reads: CSARENPGGTELFF.

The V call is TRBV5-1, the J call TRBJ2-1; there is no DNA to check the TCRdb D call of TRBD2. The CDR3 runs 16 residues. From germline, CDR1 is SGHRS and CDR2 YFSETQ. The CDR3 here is CASSLTGTSGRDEQFF.

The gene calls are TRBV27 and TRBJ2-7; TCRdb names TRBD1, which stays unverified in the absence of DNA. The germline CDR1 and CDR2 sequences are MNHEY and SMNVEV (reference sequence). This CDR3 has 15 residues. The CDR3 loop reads CASSAVTGGPYEQYF.

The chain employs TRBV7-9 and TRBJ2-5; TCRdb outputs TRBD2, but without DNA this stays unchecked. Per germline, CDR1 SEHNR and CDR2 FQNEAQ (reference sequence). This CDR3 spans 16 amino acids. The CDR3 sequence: CASSHPSAAYQETQYF.

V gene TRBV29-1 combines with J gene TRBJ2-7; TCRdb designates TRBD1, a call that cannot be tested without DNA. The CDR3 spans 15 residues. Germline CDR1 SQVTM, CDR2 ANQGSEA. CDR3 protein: CSVEDKGGRDYEQYF.

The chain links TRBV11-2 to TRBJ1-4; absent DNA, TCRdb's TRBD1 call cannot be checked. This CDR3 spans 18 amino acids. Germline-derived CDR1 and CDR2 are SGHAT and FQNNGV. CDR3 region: CASSSRGGGVRTNEKLFF.

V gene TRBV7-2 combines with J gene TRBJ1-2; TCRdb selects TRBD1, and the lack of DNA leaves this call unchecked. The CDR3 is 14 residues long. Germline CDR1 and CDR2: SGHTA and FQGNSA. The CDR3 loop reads CASSPDRDGRGYTF.